The present TCR beta chain was sequenced within a study of blood T cell repertoires in COVID-19. As for the study in general: PBMCs, B-cell-depleted T cells, or T cells provided the cDNA or gDNA that made up the material.

The junction had 1 base not matched to a gene; V was cut back by 5 bases and J by 1 base. The CDR3 totals 15 residues. Germline CDR1 and CDR2: PRHDT and FYEKMQ (reference sequence). Here immunoSEQ multiplex PCR was the method, and the copy in TCRdb shows in-frame clones only, minus some. The sample holds more than 85,000 clones; roughly 85% are singletons and the top ten take roughly 5%. This clone has just one count. The chain uses TRBV13 and TRBJ2-3; 12 bases match TRBD1. The sequence was collected from a human donor in a cohort sampled during active COVID-19. The material sequenced was peripheral blood. CDR3 amino acids: CASSRDRGRTDTQYF. The CDR3 DNA reads as TGTGCCAGCAGCAGGGACAGGGGGCGCACAGATACGCAGTATTTT.